This entry features one T cell receptor beta chain sequence. Its target antigen remains unknown. No much larger clone exists at a distance of one base, and base qualities are not known. The library was produced with the immunoSEQ multiplex PCR assay. For the multiplex PCR, a mixture combining 60 forward primers for TCR Vbeta segments and 13 reverse primers for TCR Jbeta segments was used. Amplification of the CDR3 region of rearranged TCR beta genes was performed with a multiplex PCR assay on genomic DNA. The Illumina HiSeq System was used to sequence the amplified TCR beta libraries as 87-base-pair reads. As for the authors' bioinformatics: A later analysis tallied around 82 million unique TCR beta chains across the 666 repertoires, and some 10 million of those chains were shared by two or more donors. A nearest-neighbor algorithm error-corrected the raw reads and collapsed the reads into unique sequences, merging closely related sequences to remove PCR and sequencing errors. Alignment of CDR3 sequences to IMGT reference sequences was used to assign V, D and J gene segments. Each retained sequence needed at least a six-nucleotide match to both a V gene segment and a J gene segment. Rearrangements were called productive when the CDR3 lacked stop codons and stayed in frame with V and J; all others were non-productive. CDR3 was defined by IMGT convention, running from the second conserved V-encoded cysteine to the conserved J-encoded phenylalanine. The earlier analysis of some 600 of the donors excluded sequences that lacked an unambiguous match to a single V gene segment. An earlier analysis of 450 to 650 of the donors called V segments functional above 56.7% productive rearrangements and segregating when the between-donor standard deviation exceeded 5%. To diagnose cytomegalovirus status from the catalog of TCR beta chain sequences, a statistical classification framework was built. In a later analysis, TCR nucleotide sequences were compared against IMGT/GENE-DB human TR gene sequences so that V and J genes could be assigned. Using the TCRdist pipeline, a later analysis assigned CDR3 sequences along with most-parsimonious VDJ recombination scenarios. In a later analysis, each TCR beta chain was defined by its CDR3 amino acid sequence together with its V-gene family, and reads lacking a unique V-gene family were excluded. A later analysis removed 550 to 650 highly shared, low-generation-probability nucleotide sequences to deal with suspected cross-contamination and a sequencing artifact. In a later analysis, a clonal expansion index for each public chain was calculated from normalized within-repertoire ranks of inferred template counts. In a later analysis, generation probabilities were computed using a VDJ recombination model fitted to out-of-frame rearrangements, and the results were checked against IGoR. Hypergeometric tests were used in a later analysis to score TCR-TCR, TCR-HLA and TCR-CMV co-occurrence, with a repertoire-size bias correction applied to the TCR pairs. In a later analysis, false discovery rates were estimated by permuting HLA or CMV assignments 20 times. In a later analysis, co-occurring TCRs were grouped using DBSCAN, with TCRdist sequence similarity added in when clustering inside HLA-allele-positive subsets. For co-occurrence clustering, repertoires with fewer than 30,000 or more than 120,000 public chains were excluded, along with five or six repertoires with anomalous nucleotide sharing. What TCRdb holds here is the immuneACCESS table cut down to in-frame rearrangements. Part of the clones is not present; checked against another copy, under half of the missing clones reflect an unresolved V gene, and the others are unexplained. The DNA was the basis for D and trimming; V, J and clone size are from that table. Recorded for this sample are around 130,000 clones; 80% of them occurred a single time. Approximately 4% of the sample is in the top ten clones.

After removal of 3 bases from V and 5 bases from J, the junction retains 5 bases not matched to a gene. Taken from cysteine to phenylalanine, the CDR3 has 14 residues. Only the CDR3 DNA stays, 42 bases, in frame from base 1. For CDR1 and CDR2, the germline V gene lists SGDLS and YYNGEE. This entry is derived from a study of cytomegalovirus exposure and HLA in healthy donors (TCRdb year 2017). For context, the study as a whole: In an earlier analysis of 587 of the donors, 250 to 300 Gb of sequence data and 100 million or so unique TCR beta sequences from about 180 million T cells were reported. Approximately 300 gigabases of sequencing data and around 80 million unique TCR sequences made up an early release that covered under 750 HLA-typed donors. The genetic ancestry cluster associated with self-reported Caucasian donors included around 76% of the roughly 360 genotyped donors. The study aimed to test whether signatures of past pathogen exposure could be identified by cataloging public T cell receptors. The T cell repertoires of some 670 subjects were profiled by immunosequencing and related to cytomegalovirus serostatus. A separate validation cohort of about 110 different subjects was used in addition to the approximately 640-subject first cohort. The study combined high-throughput TCR immunosequencing, statistical association of individual TCRs with disease status, and machine learning to predict cytomegalovirus infection status. To study patterns of TCR occurrence, a later analysis re-analyzed previously published TCR beta repertoires from 500 to 850 donors and added high-resolution HLA genotyping. In the later analysis, no new phenotypic data were used to find candidate immune exposures; instead, reliance was placed on TCR beta sequences and their occurrence across donors. To decide whether each TCR beta V gene segment behaved as functional or pseudogenic, an earlier analysis of approximately 590 of the donors relied on high-throughput TCR beta sequencing. Donor age, sex, ethnicity and CMV serostatus were compiled alongside the repertoire data. A later genetic analysis took genome-wide SNP genotypes for about 65% of the 666 donors and used that subset as a discovery cohort. Every repertoire in the discovery cohort had been generated on one and the same sequencing platform. Class I and class II HLA loci were covered by the typing at four-digit resolution. The number of typed donors differed by locus: roughly 620-640 for A, B, C, DRB1 and DQB1; approximately 540 for DQA1; roughly 600 for DPA1; and about 450 for DPB1. Because of strong linkage in the cohort, five DR-DQ haplotypes were treated as single units for association and clustering. Across approximately 400 genotyped donors of the cohort, an average of about 200,000 unique TCR beta nucleotide sequences per donor were sequenced, and approximately 17% of those sequences were non-productive. What the study reported, not specific to this receptor: The 87-base-pair reads could not distinguish some IMGT-functional V segments, including TRBV6-2 and TRBV6-3, so those segments were excluded. According to a later genetic analysis, donors in an Asian-associated ancestry cluster had fewer N-insertions in productive TCRs than the approximately 670-donor mean. Specific HLA alleles were associated with 16,951 TCR beta sequences at a false discovery rate of 0.05 in a later analysis. An association between a missense DCLRE1C variant and V-gene and J-gene trimming of TCR beta chains was found in a later genetic analysis and replicated in an independent cohort. A further reported finding was that TCR beta sequences accurately predicted the HLA-A and HLA-B alleles for most subjects in the first cohort. Because HLA typing was missing for some donors at each locus, association tests included only the typed subset. Three of the identified cytomegalovirus-associated TCR beta chains were confirmed in vitro to be specific for cytomegalovirus antigens. The presence/absence analyses assumed that sequencing depth was roughly uniform across donors, and that assumption may not be true. Most CMV-associated TCR beta chains appeared to be HLA-restricted in a later analysis, and the HLA associations seemed to be driven largely by CMV exposure. A cluster of highly shared sequence variants was judged likely to be a technical artifact of the sequencing pipeline. In an earlier analysis of approximately 590 of the donors, most TCR beta V segments were observed in productive rearrangements about 87% or about 30% of the time, broadly matching IMGT annotations. Because counts were too low, 15 to 20 rarely observed V segments, including chromosome 9 orphons, were left out of the earlier analysis of a few hundred of the donors. Most TCR sequences were seen in very few donors, while some public TCRs were found in many individuals. A later analysis found that TCR association rates varied across HLA loci, with DRB1 alleles showing the most associated TCRs and HLA-C alleles the fewest. In a later analysis, HLA-associated TCR beta chains showed more clonal expansion and lower generation probabilities than non-associated chains that were equally common. The authors suggested that the approach could potentially be generalized to other disease states and immunological phenotypes. Linkage disequilibrium might explain the correlated functional status among segregating V segments, but an unknown experimental factor could not be ruled out. Several of the top co-occurrence clusters appeared to be linked to parvovirus B19, influenza, CMV and Epstein-Barr virus, according to a later analysis. The classifier was reported to diagnose cytomegalovirus status with high specificity and sensitivity in both the original and validation cohorts. CMV serostatus was the only immune exposure information available for the cohort. Strong co-occurrence of HLA alleles, especially DR and DQ, made assigning TCR associations to individual alleles difficult. Only TCR beta chains were sequenced in this cohort, and the absence of alpha or paired-chain data limited detectable features. The study gave a list of 150 to 200 TCR beta chains associated with cytomegalovirus.

The cohort was made up of about 610 healthy bone marrow donors. At the time of sampling, all cohort members were nominally healthy, though unrecorded immune exposures were likely present. The donor tested CMV seronegative and was one of the 352 seronegative cohort members. Each donor provided a peripheral blood sample, and peripheral blood mononuclear cells were used for TCR beta sequencing. Genomic DNA was extracted from the blood cell samples with the Qiagen DNeasy Blood Extraction Kit. The receptor chain draws on TRBV9 and TRBJ1-1, with 9 bases in between that match TRBD1. The sample taken for sequencing was PBMCs. The sequence came from a woman in her 40s in good health and CMV-seronegative. The DNA sequence is as follows: TGTGCCAGCAGCGCCGGACAGGGGCGAACTGAAGCTTTCTTT. Translated, this is CASSAGQGRTEAFF.